The 10 T cell receptor beta chains reported below all come from one sample, sequenced in a study of blood T cell repertoires in COVID-19. Clones were sequenced by immunoSEQ multiplex PCR, and TCRdb holds only the in-frame ones, with some missing. The sample lists 120,000 or so clones, over 65% occurring once. The specimen was peripheral blood. The receptors come from a man between 70 and 80 years old with acute or convalescent COVID-19.

This chain joins TRBV2 and TRBJ2-2; 13 bases fit TRBD2. The CDR3 has 15 residues. V lost 6 bases, J lost 6 bases, and 4 bases stayed unmatched. The V gene's germline CDR1 is SNHLY and CDR2 FYNNEI. The CDR3 coding sequence is TGTGCCAGCAGAGAACTAGCGGGGGGGCCCGGGGAGCTGTTTTTT. It translates to CASRELAGGPGELFF.

The chain links TRBV5-4 to TRBJ1-1, with a tentative D call TRBD1 (6 bases). Trimming pared 1 base from V and 1 base from J, leaving 11 bases between. This CDR3 contains 15 residues. The germline V gene encodes CDR1 SGHNT and CDR2 YYREEE (reference sequence). CDR3 loop: CASSLIGGWNTEAFF. As DNA, the CDR3 is TGTGCCAGCAGCTTGATAGGGGGTTGGAACACTGAAGCTTTCTTT.

The chain carries TRBV5-6 and TRBJ1-4; D unresolved. The V end was cut by 2 bases, the J end by 4 bases, with 9 bases between. The CDR3 is 14 residues long. From germline, CDR1 is SGHDT and CDR2 YYEEEE. The CDR3 is CASSLQMVNEKLFF. In DNA, the CDR3 is TGTGCCAGCAGCTTACAGATGGTTAATGAAAAACTGTTTTTT.

The rearrangement uses TRBV7-2 and TRBJ2-7; D possibly corresponds to TRBD1 (6 bases). Looked up from germline, CDR1 is SGHTA and CDR2 is FQGNSA. The V gene lost 3 bases and the J gene lost 2 bases, with 11 bases spanning the gap. There are 14 residues in the CDR3. DNA of the CDR3: TGTGCCAGCAGCTTGCAGGGGCGGACCTACGAGCAGTACTTC. It codes for CASSLQGRTYEQYF.

The chain carries TRBV7-6 and TRBJ2-7; D gene uncertain. Germline CDR1 reads SGHVS; CDR2 reads FNYEAQ. This CDR3 has 15 residues. Trimming took 1 base from V and 2 from J, leaving 12 bases between them. CDR3 region: CASSLGPGIAYEQYF. CDR3 nucleotides: TGTGCCAGCAGCTTAGGGCCGGGTATAGCCTACGAGCAGTACTTC. Full variable domain (remainder filled in from reference TRBV7-6 and TRBJ2-7): GAGVSQSPRYKVTKRGQDVALRCDPISGHVSLYWYRQALGQGPEFLTYFNYEAQQDKSGLPNDRFSAERPEGSISTLTIQRTEQRDSAMYRCASSLGPGIAYEQYFGPGTRLTVT.

The V and J genes are TRBV5-1 and TRBJ1-1; possibly TRBD1 for D (5 bases). From germline, CDR1 is SGHRS and CDR2 YFSETQ. V gave up 0 bases and J gave up 5 bases, with 17 bases separating them. This CDR3 comprises 16 residues. As DNA, the CDR3 is TGCGCCAGCAGCTTGGCCGAGGGACTTCCAGGGACTGAAGCTTTCTTT. Protein: CASSLAEGLPGTEAFF.

J is TRBJ2-1 and V is TRBV7-3; no clear D gene. This CDR3 spans 17 amino acids. Germline V gives CDR1 SGHTA, CDR2 FQGTGA. Trimming took off 5 bases at V and 0 bases at J, with 17 bases between the two ends. The CDR3 here is CASSPLPGPSSYNEQFF. The CDR3 DNA sequence: TGTGCCAGCAGCCCCCTTCCCGGCCCTAGCTCCTACAATGAGCAGTTCTTC.

This clone was detected a few times. The chain combines TRBV28 with TRBJ2-7; possible D gene TRBD2, 6 bases. This CDR3 comprises 14 residues. Trimming cost V 6 bases and J 5 bases, with 17 bases left between them. Germline V lookup: CDR1 MDHEN, CDR2 SYDVKM. Here the CDR3 DNA reads TGTGCCAGCAGGGTGACGGGAGCAGGCCACGAGCAGTACTTC. This codes for CASRVTGAGHEQYF.

The rearrangement joins TRBV5-1 to TRBJ2-1, with 12 bases lining up with TRBD2. Trimming at V came to 2 bases and at J to 0 bases, leaving 9 bases not matched to a gene. Germline V CDR1 and CDR2: SGHRS, YFSETQ. The CDR3 consists of 19 residues. In DNA, the CDR3 is TGCGCCAGCAGCTTACTAACTAGCGGGAGGCTGAGCTCCTACAATGAGCAGTTCTTC. Translating gives CASSLLTSGRLSSYNEQFF.

This chain links TRBV6-5 with TRBJ2-2; the D is unclear. The CDR3 is 11 residues long. CDR1 and CDR2 from the germline V gene are MNHEY and SVGAGI. The ends were cut back, 6 bases at V and 6 bases at J, with 5 bases in the middle. The CDR3 protein is CASRRAGELFF. The DNA for the CDR3 is TGTGCCAGCAGACGGGCCGGGGAGCTGTTTTTT.